This paragraph covers one TCR beta chain sequence. What it binds is not known. The sample is drawn from a study of shared clonotypes between healthy human individuals. Study-wide context: Donors had three CD4 naive, three CD4 memory, two CD8 naive and one CD8 memory plate apiece. The study, taken as a whole, reports: Sequencing depth was expected to affect clonotype sharing among donors. Only blood was sampled; tissue repertoires likely differ.

The assay was immunoSEQ multiplex PCR, and TCRdb's table has in-frame clones only and misses some. Among approximately 98,000 clones listed, 55% to 70% were seen once. Between the trimmed V and J ends, which lost 10 bases and 2 bases, there was a span of 16 bases. Germline loops: CDR1 MNHNS, CDR2 SASEGT. This CDR3 contains 14 residues. This sequence was found in a woman in her twenties or thirties in good health. The specimen was memory CD8+ T cells sorted from blood. Noted subset: CD45RO+ cells pooled with CCR7-negative TemRA cells. This chain uses TRBV6-1 with TRBJ2-3, with D maybe TRBD2 (5 bases). The CDR3 DNA follows: TGTGCCATCGCCGGACTGTGGGCCACAGATACGCAGTATTTT. Its translation: CAIAGLWATDTQYF.